This paragraph covers one T cell receptor beta chain sequence. Its antigen is unknown. Germline CDR1 and CDR2: KGHSH and LQKENI. The V end lost 5 bases, the J end lost 8 bases, and 16 bases lay between the germline ends. The CDR3 is 15 residues long. These data originate in a study of cytomegalovirus exposure and HLA in healthy donors. Study-wide results and caveats: Most TCR sequences showed up rarely, but some public TCRs showed up in many donors. There were around 160 TCR beta chains listed as cytomegalovirus-associated. High sensitivity and specificity were reportedly achieved when the classifier diagnosed cytomegalovirus status.

TCRdb's table, derived via immunoSEQ multiplex PCR, lists solely in-frame clones and lacks some. The repertoire holds about 330,000 clones, with 75% to 90% as singletons. Sequenced: PBMCs. The J gene is TRBJ1-6, the V gene TRBV18, with D unclear. The clonotype comes from a woman in her thirties in good health and CMV-seropositive. The CDR3 reads CASSASGSRDSPLHF. The CDR3 DNA follows: TGTGCCAGCTCAGCCTCGGGAAGTCGGGATTCACCCCTCCACTTT.